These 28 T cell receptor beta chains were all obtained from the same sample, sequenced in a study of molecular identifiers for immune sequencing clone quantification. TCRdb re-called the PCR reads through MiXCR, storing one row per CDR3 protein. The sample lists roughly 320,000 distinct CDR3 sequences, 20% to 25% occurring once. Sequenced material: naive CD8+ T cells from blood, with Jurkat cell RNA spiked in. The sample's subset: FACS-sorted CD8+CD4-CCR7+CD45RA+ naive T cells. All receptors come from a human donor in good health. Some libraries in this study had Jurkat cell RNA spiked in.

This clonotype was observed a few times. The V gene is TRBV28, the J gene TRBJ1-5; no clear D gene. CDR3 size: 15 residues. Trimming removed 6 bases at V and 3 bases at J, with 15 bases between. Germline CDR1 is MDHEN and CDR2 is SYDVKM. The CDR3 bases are TGTGCCAGCAGCCATGAGGTGGAAGCCAATCAGCCCCAGCATTTT. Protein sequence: CASSHEVEANQPQHF.

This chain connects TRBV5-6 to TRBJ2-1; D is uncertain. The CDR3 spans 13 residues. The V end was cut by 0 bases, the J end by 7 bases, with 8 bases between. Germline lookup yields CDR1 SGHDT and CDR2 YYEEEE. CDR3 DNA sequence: TGTGCCAGCAGCTTGGACCTCCCTAATGAGCAGTTCTTC. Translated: CASSLDLPNEQFF.

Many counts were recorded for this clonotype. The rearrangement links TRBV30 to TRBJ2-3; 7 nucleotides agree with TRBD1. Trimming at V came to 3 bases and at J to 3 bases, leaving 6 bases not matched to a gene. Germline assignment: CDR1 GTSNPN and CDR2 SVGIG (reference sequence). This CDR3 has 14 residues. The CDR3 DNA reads TGTGCCTGGAGAGACAGGGATGCAACAGATACGCAGTATTTT. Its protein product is CAWRDRDATDTQYF.

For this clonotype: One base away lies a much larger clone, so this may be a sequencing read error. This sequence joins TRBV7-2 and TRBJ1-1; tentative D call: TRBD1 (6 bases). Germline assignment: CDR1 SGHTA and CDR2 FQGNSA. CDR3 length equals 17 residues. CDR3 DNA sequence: TGTGCCAGCAGCGAGACTTTGGGGGCGCTGGGTGGGACTGAAGCTTCCTTT. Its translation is CASSETLGALGGTEASF. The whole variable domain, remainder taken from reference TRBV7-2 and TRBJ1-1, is GAGVSQSPSNKVTEKGKDVELRCDPISGHTALYWYRQSLGQGLEFLIYFQGNSAPDKSGLPSDRFSAERTGGSVSTLTIQRTQQEDSAVYLCASSETLGALGGTEASFGQGTRLTVV.

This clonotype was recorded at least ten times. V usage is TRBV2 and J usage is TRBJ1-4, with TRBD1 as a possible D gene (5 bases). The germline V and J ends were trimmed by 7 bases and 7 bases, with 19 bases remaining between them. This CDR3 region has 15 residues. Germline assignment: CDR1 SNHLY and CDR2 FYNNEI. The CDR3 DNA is TGTGCCAGCATTCGGGACGGTCTGCACAGTGAAAAACTGTTTTTT. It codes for CASIRDGLHSEKLFF.

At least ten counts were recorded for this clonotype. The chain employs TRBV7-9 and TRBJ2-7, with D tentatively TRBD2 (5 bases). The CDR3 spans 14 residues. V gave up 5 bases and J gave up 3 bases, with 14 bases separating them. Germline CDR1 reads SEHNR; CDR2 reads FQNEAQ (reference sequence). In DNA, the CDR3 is TGTGCCAGCAGCCCAGATACTAGTGACTACGAGCAGTACTTC. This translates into CASSPDTSDYEQYF.

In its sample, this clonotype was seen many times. The CDR3 is CASTGSSYGYTF. In DNA form, the CDR3 reads TGTGCCAGCACCGGCAGTTCATATGGCTACACCTTC. The genes are TRBV9 and TRBJ1-2; the D is unclear. CDR1 is SGDLS, CDR2 YYNGEE, per germline. Trimming took 6 bases from V and 5 from J, leaving 11 bases between them. CDR3 length: 12 amino acids.

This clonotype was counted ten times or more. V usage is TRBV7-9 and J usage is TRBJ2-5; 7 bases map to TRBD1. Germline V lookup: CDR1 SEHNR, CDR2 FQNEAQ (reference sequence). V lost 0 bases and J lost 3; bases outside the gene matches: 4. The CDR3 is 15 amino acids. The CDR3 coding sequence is TGTGCCAGCAGCTTAGCGTTTGGACAGGAAGAGACCCAGTACTTC. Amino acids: CASSLAFGQEETQYF.

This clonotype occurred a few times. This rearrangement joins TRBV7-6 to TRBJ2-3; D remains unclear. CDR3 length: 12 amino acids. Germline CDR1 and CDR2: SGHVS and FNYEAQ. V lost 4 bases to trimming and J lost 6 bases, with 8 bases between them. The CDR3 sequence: CASSYVEDTQYF. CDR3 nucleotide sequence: TGTGCCAGCAGCTACGTTGAGGATACGCAGTATTTT.

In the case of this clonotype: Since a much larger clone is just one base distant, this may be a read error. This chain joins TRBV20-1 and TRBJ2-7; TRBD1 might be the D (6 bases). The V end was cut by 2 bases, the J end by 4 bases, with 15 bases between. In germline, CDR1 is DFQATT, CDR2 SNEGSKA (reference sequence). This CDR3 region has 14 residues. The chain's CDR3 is CSARPRGRGYEQYF. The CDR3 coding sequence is TGCAGTGCTAGACCACGGGGCAGGGGATACGAGCAGTACTTC.

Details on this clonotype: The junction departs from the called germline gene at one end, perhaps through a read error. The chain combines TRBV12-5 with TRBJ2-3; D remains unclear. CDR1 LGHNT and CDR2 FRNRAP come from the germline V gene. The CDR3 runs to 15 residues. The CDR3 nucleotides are TGTGCTAGTGGTTTGTTAGTGGGTGGTACAGATACGCTGTATTTT. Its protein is CASGLLVGGTDTLYF.

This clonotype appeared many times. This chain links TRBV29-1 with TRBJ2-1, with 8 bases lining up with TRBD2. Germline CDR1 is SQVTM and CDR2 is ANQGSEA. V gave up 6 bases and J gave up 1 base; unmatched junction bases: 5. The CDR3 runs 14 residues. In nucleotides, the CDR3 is TGCAGCGTCCTACTAGCGGTGTCCTACAATGAGCAGTTCTTC. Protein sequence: CSVLLAVSYNEQFF.

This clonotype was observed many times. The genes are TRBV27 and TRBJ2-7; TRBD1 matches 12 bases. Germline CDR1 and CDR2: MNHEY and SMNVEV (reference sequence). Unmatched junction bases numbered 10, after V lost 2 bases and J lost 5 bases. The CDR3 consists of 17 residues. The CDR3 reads CASSLIFGTGGRNEQYF. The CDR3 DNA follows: TGTGCCAGCAGTTTAATTTTTGGGACAGGGGGCAGGAACGAGCAGTACTTC.

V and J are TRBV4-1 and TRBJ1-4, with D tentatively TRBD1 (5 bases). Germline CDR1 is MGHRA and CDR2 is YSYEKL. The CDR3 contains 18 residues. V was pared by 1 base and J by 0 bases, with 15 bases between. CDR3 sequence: CASSQVVSTGPTNEKLFF. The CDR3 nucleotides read TGCGCCAGCAGCCAAGTTGTTAGCACGGGACCAACTAATGAAAAACTGTTTTTT.

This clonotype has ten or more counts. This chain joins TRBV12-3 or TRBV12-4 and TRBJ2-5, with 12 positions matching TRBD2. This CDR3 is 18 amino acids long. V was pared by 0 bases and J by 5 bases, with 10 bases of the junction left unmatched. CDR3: CASSLARSSGGAAETQYF. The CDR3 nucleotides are TGTGCCAGCAGTTTAGCTCGGTCTAGCGGGGGGGCAGCCGAGACCCAGTACTTC.

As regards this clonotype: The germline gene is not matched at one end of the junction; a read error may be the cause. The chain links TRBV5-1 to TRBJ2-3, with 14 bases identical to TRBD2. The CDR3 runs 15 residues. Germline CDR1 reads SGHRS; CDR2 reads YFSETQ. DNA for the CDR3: TGCGCCGGCAGCCCGAGACTAGCGGGAGGGGATACGCAGTATTTT. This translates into CAGSPRLAGGDTQYF.

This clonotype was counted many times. The CDR3 nucleotides read TGTGCCAGCAGCCAGAGGGGGAACGGGCAGCCCCAGCATTTT. Its translation is CASSQRGNGQPQHF. The chain carries TRBV7-2 and TRBJ1-5; possible D gene TRBD1, 6 bases. This CDR3 spans 14 amino acids. In germline, CDR1 is SGHTA, CDR2 FQGNSA. Trimming cost V 5 bases and J 7 bases, with 15 bases left between them.

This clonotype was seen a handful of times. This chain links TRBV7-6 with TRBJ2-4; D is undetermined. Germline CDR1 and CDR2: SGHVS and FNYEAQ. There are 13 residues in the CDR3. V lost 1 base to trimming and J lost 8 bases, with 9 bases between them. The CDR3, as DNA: TGTGCCAGCAGCTTAGAATGGGGTGACATTCAGTACTTC. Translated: CASSLEWGDIQYF.

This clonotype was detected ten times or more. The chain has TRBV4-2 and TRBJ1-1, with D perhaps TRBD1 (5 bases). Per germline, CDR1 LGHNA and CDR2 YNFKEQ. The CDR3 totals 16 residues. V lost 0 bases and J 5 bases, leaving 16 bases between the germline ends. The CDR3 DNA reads TGTGCCAGCAGCCAAGAAAACAGGTTTCAATGGACTGAAGCTTTCTTT. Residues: CASSQENRFQWTEAFF.

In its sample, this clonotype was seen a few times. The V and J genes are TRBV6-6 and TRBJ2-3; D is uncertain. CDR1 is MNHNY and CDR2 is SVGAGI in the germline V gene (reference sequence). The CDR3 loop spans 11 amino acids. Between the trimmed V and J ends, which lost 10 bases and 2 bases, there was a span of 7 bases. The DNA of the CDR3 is TGTGCCACCAGCCCCACAGATACGCAGTATTTT. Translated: CATSPTDTQYF.

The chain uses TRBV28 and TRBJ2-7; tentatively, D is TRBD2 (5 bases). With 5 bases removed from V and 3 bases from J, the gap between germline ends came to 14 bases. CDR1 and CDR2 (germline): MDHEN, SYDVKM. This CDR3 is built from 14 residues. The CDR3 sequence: CASSPGPADYEQYF. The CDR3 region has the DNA TGTGCCAGCAGTCCCGGACCAGCGGACTACGAGCAGTACTTC.

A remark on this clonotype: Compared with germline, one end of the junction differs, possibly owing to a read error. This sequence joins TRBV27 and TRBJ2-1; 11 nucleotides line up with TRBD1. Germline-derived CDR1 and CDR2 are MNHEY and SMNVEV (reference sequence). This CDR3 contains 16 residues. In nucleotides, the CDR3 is TGTGCCGGCAGTTTAGTCGGACAGGGGGCACCAAATGAGCAGTTCTTC. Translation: CAGSLVGQGAPNEQFF.

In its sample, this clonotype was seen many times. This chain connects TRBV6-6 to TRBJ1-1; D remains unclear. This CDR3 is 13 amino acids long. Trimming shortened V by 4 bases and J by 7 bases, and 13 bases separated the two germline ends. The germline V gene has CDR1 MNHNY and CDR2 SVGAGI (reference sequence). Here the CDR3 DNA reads TGTGCCAGCAGTTTTGAGCGCGCTCATGAAGCTTTCTTT. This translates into CASSFERAHEAFF.

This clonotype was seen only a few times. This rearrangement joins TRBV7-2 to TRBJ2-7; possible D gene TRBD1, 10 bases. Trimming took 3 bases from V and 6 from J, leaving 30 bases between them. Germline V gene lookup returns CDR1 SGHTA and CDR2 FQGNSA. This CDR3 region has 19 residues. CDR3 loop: CASSFRDRGASGRTCEQYF. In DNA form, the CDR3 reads TGTGCCAGCAGCTTCCGGGACAGGGGAGCGAGCGGGAGGACCTGCGAGCAGTACTTC. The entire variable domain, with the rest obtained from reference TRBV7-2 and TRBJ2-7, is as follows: GAGVSQSPSNKVTEKGKDVELRCDPISGHTALYWYRQSLGQGLEFLIYFQGNSAPDKSGLPSDRFSAERTGGSVSTLTIQRTQQEDSAVYLCASSFRDRGASGRTCEQYFGPGTRLTVT.

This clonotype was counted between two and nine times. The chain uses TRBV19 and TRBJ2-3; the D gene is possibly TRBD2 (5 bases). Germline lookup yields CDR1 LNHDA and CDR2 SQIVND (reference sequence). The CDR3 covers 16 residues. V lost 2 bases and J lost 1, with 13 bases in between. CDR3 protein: CASSIIEGEGTDTQYF. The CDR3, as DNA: TGTGCCAGTAGTATAATAGAGGGAGAGGGCACAGATACGCAGTATTTT.

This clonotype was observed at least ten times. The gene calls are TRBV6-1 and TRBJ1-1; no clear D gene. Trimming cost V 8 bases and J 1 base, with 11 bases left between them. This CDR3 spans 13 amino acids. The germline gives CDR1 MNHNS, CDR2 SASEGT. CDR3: CASPLGSNTEAFF. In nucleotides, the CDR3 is TGTGCCAGCCCCTTAGGCTCGAACACTGAAGCTTTCTTT.

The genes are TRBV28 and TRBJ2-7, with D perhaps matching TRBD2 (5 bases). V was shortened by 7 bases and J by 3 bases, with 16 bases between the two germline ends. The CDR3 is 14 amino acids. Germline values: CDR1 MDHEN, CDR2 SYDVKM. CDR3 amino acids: CASIPGGQVYEQYF. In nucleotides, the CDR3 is TGTGCCAGCATCCCCGGCGGGCAGGTCTACGAGCAGTACTTC. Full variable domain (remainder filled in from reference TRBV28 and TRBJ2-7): DVKVTQSSRYLVKRTGEKVFLECVQDMDHENMFWYRQDPGLGLRLIYFSYDVKMKEKGDIPEGYSVSREKKERFSLILESASTNQTSMYLCASIPGGQVYEQYFGPGTRLTVT.

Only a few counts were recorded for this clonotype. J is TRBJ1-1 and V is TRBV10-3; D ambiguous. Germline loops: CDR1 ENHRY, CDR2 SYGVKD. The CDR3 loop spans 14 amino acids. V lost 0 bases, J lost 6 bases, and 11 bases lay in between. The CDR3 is CAISESSGWAEAFF. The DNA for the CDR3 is TGTGCCATCAGTGAGTCTTCGGGGTGGGCTGAAGCTTTCTTT.